This T cell receptor beta chain was captured in a study of blood T cell repertoires in COVID-19 (dated by TCRdb to 2020 to 2022). Study-wide context: Samples covering the acute and convalescent phases of COVID-19 were provided by collaborators in the United States, Italy and Spain. The material from the prospective study consisted of cDNA or gDNA derived from T cells, B-cell-depleted T cells, or PBMCs. Deeply sampled blood TCRbeta repertoires from subjects exposed to, actively infected with, or recovered from COVID-19 were included in the dataset. The repertoires were released in a freely available public database intended as a resource for research on the immune response to SARS-CoV-2. The samples were drawn from two sources: the first 160 participants of the ongoing ImmuneRACE study, and 1,000 to 1,500 subjects contributed by 6 global collaborators. The sample metadata nearly always contained a de-identified subject ID, COVID-19 status, age in years and sex. Where HLA class I and class II types were available, the types were taken from metadata supplied by the sample provider, not from assay-based typing. Study-wide conclusions, independent of this receptor: The amount of clinical and demographic metadata varied by source and participant and was provided uncurated.

Collaborating institutions collected whole blood in K2EDTA tubes following their own protocols. For TCRbeta analysis, collaborators shipped samples as frozen whole blood, isolated PBMCs, or DNA extracted from either of those sample types. The germline V gene (reference sequence) sets CDR1 to LGHDT and CDR2 to YNNKEL. The CDR3 numbers 15 residues from cysteine through phenylalanine. The entry retains the CDR3 DNA only, 45 bases that are in frame from base 1. For this chain, trimming is 3 bases at the V end and 1 base at the J end, and the number of junction bases without a gene match is 2. TCRbeta CDR3 regions were amplified from genomic DNA using the immunoSEQ Assay, a bias-controlled multiplex PCR. In the authors' own workflow: Within the assay, amplification of reference gene primers was used to estimate how many nucleated cells each sample contained. To quantify the absolute abundance of each unique TCRbeta CDR3 rearrangement, sequence reads were collapsed and filtered. For each sample, productive Simpson clonality was calculated as the square root of Simpson's diversity index over productive rearrangements. The table was pulled from immuneACCESS by TCRdb, which kept in-frame rearrangements only. Such tables lose some clones; where checked, under half of the loss comes from unresolved V genes, and the rest has no known cause. V and J calls and clone size follow that table, whereas D and trimming were derived from the DNA. This sample holds under 250,000 clones; about four fifths were observed only once. Clones ranked in the top ten supply 3.6% of the sample.

On this clone: It has no known antigen specificity. No quality values exist for individual bases; no much larger clone is one base distant.

The receptor comes from an elderly woman with acute or convalescent COVID-19. The chain joins TRBV3-1 (or the pseudogene TRBV3-2) to TRBJ2-2, and 7 junction bases match TRBD1. The sample comprised peripheral blood. The CDR3 corresponds to CASSHRQGNTGELFF. The bases are TGTGCCAGCAGCCACAGACAGGGGAACACCGGGGAGCTGTTTTTT.